This T cell receptor beta chain was retrieved from a study of blood T cell repertoires in COVID-19. Trimming took 5 bases from V and 2 from J; bases not matched to a gene: 5. The CDR3 totals 15 residues. Germline lookup yields CDR1 SEHNR and CDR2 FQNEAQ (reference sequence). This table comes from immunoSEQ multiplex PCR, and its TCRdb copy is limited to in-frame clones, with some not included. The sample holds about 200,000 clones; approximately 86% are singletons and the top ten take around 1%. The rearrangement links TRBV7-9 to TRBJ2-3; 9 bases agree with TRBD1. This clonotype originated in a man between 60 and 70 years old with COVID-19, enrolled during active disease. The material sequenced was peripheral blood. The CDR3 spells CASSLGTGLTDTQYF. In DNA form, the CDR3 reads TGTGCCAGCAGCCTCGGGACAGGGCTCACAGATACGCAGTATTTT.